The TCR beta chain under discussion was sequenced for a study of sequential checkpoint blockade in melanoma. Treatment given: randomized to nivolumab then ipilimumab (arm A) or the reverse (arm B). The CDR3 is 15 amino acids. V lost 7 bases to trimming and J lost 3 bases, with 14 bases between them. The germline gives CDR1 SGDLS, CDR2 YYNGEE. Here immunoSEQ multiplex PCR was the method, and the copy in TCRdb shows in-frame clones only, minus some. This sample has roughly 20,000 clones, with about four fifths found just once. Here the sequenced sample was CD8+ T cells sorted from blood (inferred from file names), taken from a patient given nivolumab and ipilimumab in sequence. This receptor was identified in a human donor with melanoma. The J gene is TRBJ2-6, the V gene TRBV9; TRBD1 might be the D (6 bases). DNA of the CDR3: TGTGCCAGCGATACAGGGATACGTGGGGCCAACGTCCTGACTTTC. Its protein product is CASDTGIRGANVLTF.